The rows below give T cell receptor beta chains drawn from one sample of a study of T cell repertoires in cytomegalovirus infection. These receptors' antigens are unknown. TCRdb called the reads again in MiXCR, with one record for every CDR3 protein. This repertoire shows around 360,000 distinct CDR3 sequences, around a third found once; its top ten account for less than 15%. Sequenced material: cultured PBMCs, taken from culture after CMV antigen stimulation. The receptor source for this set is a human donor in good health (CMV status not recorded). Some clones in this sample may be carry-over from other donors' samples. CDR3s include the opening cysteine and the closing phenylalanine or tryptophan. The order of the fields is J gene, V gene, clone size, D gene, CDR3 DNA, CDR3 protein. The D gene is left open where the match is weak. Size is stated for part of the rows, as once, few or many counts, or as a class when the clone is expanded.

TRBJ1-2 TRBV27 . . TGTGCCAGCGGCCTTGGCATCGCGGATGGCTACACCTTC CASGLGIADGYTF
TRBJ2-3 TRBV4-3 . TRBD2 TGCGCCAGCAGCCAAGGAGTTAGCGGGAGTGGCACAGATACGCAGTATTTT CASSQGVSGSGTDTQYF
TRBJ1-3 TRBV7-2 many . TGTGCCAGCAGCCCGAGTGGCGCTCCTGGAAACACCATATATTTT CASSPSGAPGNTIYF
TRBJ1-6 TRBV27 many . TGTGCCAGCAGTTACAGGTTTTCGGGTAGCTCCTATAATTCACCCCTCCACTTT CASSYRFSGSSYNSPLHF
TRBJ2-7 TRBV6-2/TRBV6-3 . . TGTGCCAGCAGTTACGGGGATCTTACCTACGAGCAGTACTTC CASSYGDLTYEQYF
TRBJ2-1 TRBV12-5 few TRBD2 TGTGCTAGTGGTTCCTTCTTAGCGGGGAGCTCCTACAATGAGCAGTTCTTC CASGSFLAGSSYNEQFF
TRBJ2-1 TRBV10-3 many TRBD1 TGTGCCATCAGTGGCCTCGGGGGACAGGGGGCCGGTGAGCAGTTCTTC CAISGLGGQGAGEQFF
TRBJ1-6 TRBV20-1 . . TGCAGTGCTAGAGACGAGAGATCGGAGGGCATCCTTAGATCACCCCTCCACTTT CSARDERSEGILRSPLHF
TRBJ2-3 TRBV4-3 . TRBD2 TGCGCCAGCAGCCGTACGACTAGCGGGAATACGCAGTATTTT CASSRTTSGNTQYF
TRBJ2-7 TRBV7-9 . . TGTGCCAGCAGCCCCGCCCCTAGTGTGGGCTACGAGCAGTACTTC CASSPAPSVGYEQYF
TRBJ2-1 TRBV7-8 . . TGTGCCAGCAGCTTAAAGGTGGGGTTAGGACAGCCATACAATGAGCAGTTCTTC CASSLKVGLGQPYNEQFF
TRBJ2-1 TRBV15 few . TGTGCCACCAGCAGAGATTTTGCAAGCAATGAGCAGTTCTTC CATSRDFASNEQFF
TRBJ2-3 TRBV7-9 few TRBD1 TGTGCCAGCAGCTTTGGGGACTACAGGGGGCCCACAGATACGCAGTATTTT CASSFGDYRGPTDTQYF
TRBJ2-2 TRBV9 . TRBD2 TGTGCCAGCAGCGGACCCACGGGGGGAACTAACACCGGGGAGCTGTTTTTT CASSGPTGGTNTGELFF
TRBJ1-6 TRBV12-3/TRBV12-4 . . TGTGCCAGCAGTTTTTTAACAGGGTCATCCTATAATTCACCCCTCCACTTT CASSFLTGSSYNSPLHF
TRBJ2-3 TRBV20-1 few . TGCAGTGCGTGGGGAAACACAGATACGCAGTATTTT CSAWGNTDTQYF
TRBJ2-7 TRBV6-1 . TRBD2 TGTGCCAGCAGCCCCCCGGGGGGTCGAACCTACGAGCAGTACTTC CASSPPGGRTYEQYF
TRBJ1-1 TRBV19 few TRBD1 TGTGCCAGTAGTATGGACAGGGAAAAGGCAGCTTTCTTT CASSMDREKAAFF
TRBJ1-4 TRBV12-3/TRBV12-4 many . TGTGCCAGCAGTTTATCGGGAACTAATGAAAAACTGTTTTTT CASSLSGTNEKLFF
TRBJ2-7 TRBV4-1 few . TGCGCCAGCAGCCAAGTCGCAGGAGGGCTCGCCGAGCAGTACTTC CASSQVAGGLAEQYF
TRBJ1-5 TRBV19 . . TGTGCCAGTAGTACCCCTTCGCGGCAGCCCCAGCATTTT CASSTPSRQPQHF
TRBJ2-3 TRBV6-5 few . TGTGCCAGCAGTTATGACCGGGACCCTACCTACGGTACGCAGTATTTT CASSYDRDPTYGTQYF
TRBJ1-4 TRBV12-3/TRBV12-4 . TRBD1 TGTGCCAGCAGAACCGGGACAGTAGGGGAAAAACTGTTTTTT CASRTGTVGEKLFF
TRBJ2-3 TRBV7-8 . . TGTGCCAGCAGCCAATACACCCGGGGTTCCGATACGCAGTATTTT CASSQYTRGSDTQYF
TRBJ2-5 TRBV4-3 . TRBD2 TGCGCCAGCAGCCAAGATGGTCTAGCGGGCCAAGAGACCCAGTACTTC CASSQDGLAGQETQYF
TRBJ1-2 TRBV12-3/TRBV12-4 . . TGTGCCAGCAGTAACCCCTACAGGGCTTGGAACTATGGCTACACCTTC CASSNPYRAWNYGYTF
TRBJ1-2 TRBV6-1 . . TGTGCCAGCAGTCGGGACTTCCCCTATGGCTACACCTTC CASSRDFPYGYTF
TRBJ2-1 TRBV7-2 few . TGTGCCAGCAGGAAATCGGATGAGCAGTTCTTC CASRKSDEQFF
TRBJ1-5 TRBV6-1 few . TGTGCCAGCACTCCTCTACCCGCAGATTCCTATCAGCCCCAGCATTTT CASTPLPADSYQPQHF
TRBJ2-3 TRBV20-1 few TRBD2 TGCAGTGCTAGAGATGCGGCGGGAGTAGATACGCAGTATTTT CSARDAAGVDTQYF
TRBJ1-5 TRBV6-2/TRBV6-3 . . TGTGCCAGCAGTTTTGCAAATCCCCGACAGCCCCAGCATTTT CASSFANPRQPQHF
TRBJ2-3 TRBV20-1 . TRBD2 TGCAGTGCTAATTTCAGGGCGGGGGGCACAGATACGCAGTATTTT CSANFRAGGTDTQYF
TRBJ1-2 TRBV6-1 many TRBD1 TGTGCCAGCAGTGCGCCCCAGGGGGCTGCTGGCTACACCTTC CASSAPQGAAGYTF
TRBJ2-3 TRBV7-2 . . TGTGCCAGCAGCAACCAATTGGACAGAGTCACAGATACGCAGTATTTT CASSNQLDRVTDTQYF
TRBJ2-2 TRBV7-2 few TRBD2 TGTGCCAGCAGCCAGACTAGCGGGGCGAACACCGGGGAGCTGTTTTTT CASSQTSGANTGELFF